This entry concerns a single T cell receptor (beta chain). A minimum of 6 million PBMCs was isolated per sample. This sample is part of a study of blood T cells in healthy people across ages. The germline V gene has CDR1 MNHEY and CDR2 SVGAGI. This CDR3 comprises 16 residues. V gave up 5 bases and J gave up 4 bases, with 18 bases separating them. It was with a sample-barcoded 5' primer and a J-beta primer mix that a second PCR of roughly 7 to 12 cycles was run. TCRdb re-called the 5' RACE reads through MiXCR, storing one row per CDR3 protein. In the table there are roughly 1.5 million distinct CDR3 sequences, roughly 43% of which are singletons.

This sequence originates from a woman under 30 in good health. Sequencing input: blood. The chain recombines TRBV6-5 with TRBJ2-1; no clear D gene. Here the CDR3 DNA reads TGTGCCAGCAGTCCTCGGGTCACTACTAAGTACAATGAGCAGTTCTTC. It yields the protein CASSPRVTTKYNEQFF.